This T cell receptor (beta chain) was captured in a study of cytomegalovirus exposure and HLA in healthy donors. CDR1 and CDR2 from the germline V gene are ENHRY and SYGVKD. CDR3 size: 16 residues. V was pared by 2 bases and J by 5 bases, with 11 bases of the junction left unmatched. 60 Vbeta and 13 Jbeta primers were used in PCR. The protocol was immunoSEQ multiplex PCR, while the TCRdb copy is restricted to in-frame clones and leaves out a portion. Here the sample spans roughly 180,000 clones, roughly 80% being singletons. The sample taken for sequencing was PBMCs. This sequence originates from a middle-aged man in good health and CMV-seronegative. The chain carries TRBV10-3 and TRBJ1-1, with 7 bases fitting TRBD1. CDR3 sequence reads: CAISERGKGAETEAFF. As DNA, the CDR3 is TGTGCCATCAGTGAGAGGGGGAAGGGGGCAGAAACTGAAGCTTTCTTT.